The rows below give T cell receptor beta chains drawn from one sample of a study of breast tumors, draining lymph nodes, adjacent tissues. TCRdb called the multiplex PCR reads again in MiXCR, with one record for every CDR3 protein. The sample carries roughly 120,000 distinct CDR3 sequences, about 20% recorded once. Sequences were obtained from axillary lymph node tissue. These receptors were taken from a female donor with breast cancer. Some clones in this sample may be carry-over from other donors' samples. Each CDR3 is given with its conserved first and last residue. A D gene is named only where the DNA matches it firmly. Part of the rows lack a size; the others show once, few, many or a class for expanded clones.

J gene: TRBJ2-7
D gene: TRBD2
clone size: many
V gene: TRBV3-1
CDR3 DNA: TGTGCCAGCAGCCGACGTAGGGGTGGGGGAGGGTACGAGCAGTACTTC
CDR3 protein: CASSRRRGGGGYEQYF

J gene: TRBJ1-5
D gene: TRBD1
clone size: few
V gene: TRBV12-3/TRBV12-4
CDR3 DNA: TGTGCCAGCAGTTTGGCTACAGGGGGCAATCAGCCCCAGCATTTT
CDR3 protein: CASSLATGGNQPQHF

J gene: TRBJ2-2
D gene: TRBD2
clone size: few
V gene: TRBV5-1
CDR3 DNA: TGCGCCAGCAGGCTGACTAGCGGGAATACCGGGGAGCTGTTTTTT
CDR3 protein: CASRLTSGNTGELFF

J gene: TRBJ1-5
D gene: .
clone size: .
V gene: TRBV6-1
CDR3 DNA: TGTGCCAGCAGTGATGCTCAGCCCCAGCATTTT
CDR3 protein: CASSDAQPQHF

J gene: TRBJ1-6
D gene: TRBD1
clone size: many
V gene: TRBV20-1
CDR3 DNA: TGCAGTGCTAGAGGGCAAAGACAGGGGAGTTCACCCCTCCACTTT
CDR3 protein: CSARGQRQGSSPLHF

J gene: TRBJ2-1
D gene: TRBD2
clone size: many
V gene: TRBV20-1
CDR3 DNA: TGCAGCGGGGGGACCTACAATGAGCAGTTCTTC
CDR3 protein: CSGGTYNEQFF

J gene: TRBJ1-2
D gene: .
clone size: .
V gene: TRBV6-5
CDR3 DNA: TGTGCCTGCAGGATTGGACGGATGAACTGTGGCTACACCTTC
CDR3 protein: CACRIGRMNCGYTF

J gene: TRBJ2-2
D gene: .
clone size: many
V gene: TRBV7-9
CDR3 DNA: TGTGCCAGCAGCTTAGTGCAGGGGTCCACCGGGGAGCTGTTTTTT
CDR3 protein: CASSLVQGSTGELFF

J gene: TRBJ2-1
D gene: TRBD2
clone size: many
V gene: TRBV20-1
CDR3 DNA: TGCAGTGCTTTCACTAGCGGGGGGGCCCACAATGAGCAGTTCTTC
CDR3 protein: CSAFTSGGAHNEQFF

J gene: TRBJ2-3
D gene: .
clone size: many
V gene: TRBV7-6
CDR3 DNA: TGTGCCAGCACCGCTTTTGGGGGGGCGGGCGCAGATACGCAGTATTTT
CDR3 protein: CASTAFGGAGADTQYF

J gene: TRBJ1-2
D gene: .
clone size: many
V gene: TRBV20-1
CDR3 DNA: TGCAGTGCTAGAGATCCAGGGTTGGATGGCTACACCTTC
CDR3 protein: CSARDPGLDGYTF

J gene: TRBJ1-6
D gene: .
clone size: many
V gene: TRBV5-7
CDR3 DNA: TGTGCCAGCAGCCTCGGAGGACTCTCGGATTCACCCCTCCACTTT
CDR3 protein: CASSLGGLSDSPLHF

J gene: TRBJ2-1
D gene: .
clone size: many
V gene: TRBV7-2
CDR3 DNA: TGTGCCAGCAGCTCCAGGGTGGTTGGCAATGAGCAGTTCTTC
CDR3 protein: CASSSRVVGNEQFF

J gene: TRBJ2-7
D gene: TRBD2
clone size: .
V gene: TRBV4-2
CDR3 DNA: TGTGCCAGCAGCCAAGAAGCTAGCGGGAGGACCTACGAGCAGTACTTC
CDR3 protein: CASSQEASGRTYEQYF

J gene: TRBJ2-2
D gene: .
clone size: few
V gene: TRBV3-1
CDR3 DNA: TGTGCCAGCAGCCAAGTAGGAGGGGAGCTGTTTTTT
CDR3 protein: CASSQVGGELFF

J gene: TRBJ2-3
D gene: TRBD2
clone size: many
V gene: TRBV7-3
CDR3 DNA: TGTGCCAGCAGCACCCCTACGGGGGGGTTCGATACGCAGTATTTT
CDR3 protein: CASSTPTGGFDTQYF

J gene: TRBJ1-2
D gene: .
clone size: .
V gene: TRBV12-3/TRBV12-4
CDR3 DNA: TGTGCCAGCCGTCTTGGGGGGGCTGGCTACACCTTC
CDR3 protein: CASRLGGAGYTF

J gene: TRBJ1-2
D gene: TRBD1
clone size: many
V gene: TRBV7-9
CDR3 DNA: TGTGCCAGCAGCTTAGTCCCCCTAGACAGGGTGAGAGGCTACACCTTC
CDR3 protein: CASSLVPLDRVRGYTF

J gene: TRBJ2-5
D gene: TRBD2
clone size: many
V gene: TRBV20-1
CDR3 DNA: TGCAGTGCTTTAGGGAGCGGGGGAGATCAAGAGACCCAGTACTTC
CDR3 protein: CSALGSGGDQETQYF

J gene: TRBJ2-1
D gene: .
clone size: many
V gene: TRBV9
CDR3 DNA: TGTGCCAGCAGCGTAGTGGCCGATTCCTACAATGAGCAGTTCTTC
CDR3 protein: CASSVVADSYNEQFF

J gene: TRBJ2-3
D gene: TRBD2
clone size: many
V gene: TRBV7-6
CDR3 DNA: TGTGCCAGCAGATGGGAGGCGGGGGGCACAGATACGCAGTATTTT
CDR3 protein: CASRWEAGGTDTQYF

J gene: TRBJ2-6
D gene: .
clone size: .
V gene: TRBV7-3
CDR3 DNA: TGTGCCAGCAGCTTAAACGCTGTCTCTGGGGCCAACGTCCTGACTTTC
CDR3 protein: CASSLNAVSGANVLTF

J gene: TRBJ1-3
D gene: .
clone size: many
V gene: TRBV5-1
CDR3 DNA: TGCGCCAGCAGCTTGGGACAGCTGGGGAACACCATATATTTT
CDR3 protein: CASSLGQLGNTIYF

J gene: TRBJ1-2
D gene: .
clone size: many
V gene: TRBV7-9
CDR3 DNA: TGTGCCAGCGGCCGACAGCAGCAAGGGGGCTACACCTTC
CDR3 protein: CASGRQQQGGYTF

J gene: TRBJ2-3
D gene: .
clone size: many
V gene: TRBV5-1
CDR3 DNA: TGCGCCAGCAGCATACCCAGCGTAACGGGCACAGATACGCAGTATTTT
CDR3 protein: CASSIPSVTGTDTQYF

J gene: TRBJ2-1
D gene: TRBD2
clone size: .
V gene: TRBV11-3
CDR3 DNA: TGTGCCAGCAGCTTAGGTCCTAGCGGCTCCTACAATGAGCAGTTCTTC
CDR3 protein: CASSLGPSGSYNEQFF

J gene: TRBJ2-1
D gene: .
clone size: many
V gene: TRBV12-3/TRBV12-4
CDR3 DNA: TGTGCCAGCAGTTTCATAGGACAGATAATTAACAATGAGCAGTTCTTC
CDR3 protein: CASSFIGQIINNEQFF

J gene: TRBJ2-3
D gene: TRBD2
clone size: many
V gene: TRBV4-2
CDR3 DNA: TGTGCCAGCAGCGTTAGCGGGGGGCTTGGAGATACGCAGTATTTT
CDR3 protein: CASSVSGGLGDTQYF